The rows below give T cell receptor beta chains drawn from one sample of a study of T cell repertoires in cytomegalovirus infection. Each CDR3 protein is one row after TCRdb ran MiXCR on the reads. The sample consists of under 850,000 distinct CDR3 sequences, less than 40% of them appearing once. Sequencing used PBMCs. Every receptor here comes from a human donor in good health (CMV status not recorded). Some clones in this sample may be carry-over from other donors' samples. Both conserved end residues are part of each CDR3.

TRBJ2-2	TRBV9	CASSVAAGELFF
TRBJ2-2	TRBV12-3/TRBV12-4	CASSLELAEDTGELFF
TRBJ2-7	TRBV20-1	CSALLGQGQYF
TRBJ1-1	TRBV20-1	CSATGAGTVNTEAFF
TRBJ2-3	TRBV6-5	CASSYTQTTSSTDTQYF
TRBJ2-2	TRBV7-2	CASRRGLAGAPAGELFF
TRBJ2-7	TRBV19	CASKRQDDYEQYF
TRBJ1-1	TRBV7-2	CASSSGEVNTEAFF
TRBJ1-1	TRBV6-6	CASSYRASQAFF
TRBJ2-7	TRBV3-1	CASSQEIPTSYEQYF
TRBJ2-1	TRBV28	CASSLVEGRNEQFF
TRBJ2-1	TRBV7-2	CASRYYNKQFF
TRBJ2-7	TRBV7-2	CASSYGTSGLYEQYF
TRBJ2-3	TRBV7-8	CASSLGLVAGGPDTQYF
TRBJ2-7	TRBV28	CASSLPYRDGGDF
TRBJ2-7	TRBV7-9	CASQDSSYEQYF
TRBJ2-7	TRBV5-1	CASSLYGGEYEQYF
TRBJ1-1	TRBV6-5	CASSYTANLNTEAFF
TRBJ2-7	TRBV2	CASSRDVAYEQYF
TRBJ2-3	TRBV7-9	CASRHTGSTDTQYF